The 21 T cell receptor beta chains given below trace back to one sample, sequenced in a study of identical twins. TCRdb itself ran the 5' RACE reads through MiXCR, one entry per CDR3 protein. The profile shows approximately 230,000 distinct CDR3 sequences, over 12% of them singletons. Material for sequencing was memory (CD45RO+) T cells sorted from blood. These receptors came from a woman under 30 in good health.

The sample holds many counts of this clonotype. The chain combines TRBV9 with TRBJ2-1; 9 bases are shared with TRBD1. From germline, CDR1 is SGDLS and CDR2 YYNGEE. The CDR3 sequence is 14 residues long. J gave up 7 bases and V 2 bases, and 4 bases lay outside the gene matches. The CDR3 nucleotides are TGTGCCAGCAGCGTGGACAGGGGAAGGAATGAGCAGTTCTTC. Translated, it gives CASSVDRGRNEQFF.

As DNA, the CDR3 is TGCGCCAGCAGCCCCGACTCGGGTAACGCTGAAGCTTTCTTT. Protein sequence: CASSPDSGNAEAFF. This chain links TRBV5-1 with TRBJ1-1, with unresolved D. Trimming took 4 bases from V and 6 from J, leaving 16 bases between them. CDR1 SGHRS and CDR2 YFSETQ come from the germline V gene. The CDR3 spans 14 residues.

This clonotype was observed at least ten times. The chain couples TRBV7-9 to TRBJ1-2; D is perhaps TRBD1 (6 bases). CDR1 is SEHNR and CDR2 is FQNEAQ in the germline V gene (reference sequence). The V end lost 5 bases, the J end lost 6 bases, and 13 bases lay between the germline ends. There are 13 residues in the CDR3. The CDR3 is CASSPYREHGYTF. The DNA for the CDR3 is TGTGCCAGCAGCCCGTACAGGGAGCATGGCTACACCTTC.

Here the CDR3 reads CATSDTWTGSWETQYF. The CDR3 DNA is TGTGCCACCAGTGATACTTGGACAGGCTCCTGGGAGACCCAGTACTTC. The V and J genes are TRBV24-1 and TRBJ2-5; TRBD1 matches 7 bases. The CDR3 spans 16 residues. The germline V gene encodes CDR1 KGHDR and CDR2 SFDVKD. V lost 3 bases to trimming and J lost 5 bases; unmatched junction nucleotides: 11.

In this sample, this clonotype turned up a few times. J is TRBJ2-1 and V is TRBV9; tentatively, D is TRBD1 or TRBD2 (6 bases each). Germline V CDR1 and CDR2: SGDLS, YYNGEE. This CDR3 is built from 15 residues. V lost 0 bases and J 6 bases, leaving 13 bases between the germline ends. The CDR3 sequence: CASSVGPGGGNEQFF. The CDR3, as DNA: TGTGCCAGCAGCGTAGGCCCCGGAGGGGGCAATGAGCAGTTCTTC. The whole variable domain, remainder taken from reference TRBV9 and TRBJ2-1, is DSGVTQTPKHLITATGQRVTLRCSPRSGDLSVYWYQQSLDQGLQFLIQYYNGEERAKGNILERFSAQQFPDLHSELNLSSLELGDSALYFCASSVGPGGGNEQFFGPGTRLTVL.

This chain connects TRBV29-1 to TRBJ2-1; D gene uncertain. Germline lookup yields CDR1 SQVTM and CDR2 ANQGSEA. CDR3 length: 11 amino acids. The V and J ends lost 5 bases and 8 bases respectively, with 10 bases between them. The chain's CDR3 is CSVTSTDEQFF. The CDR3 DNA reads TGCAGCGTTACAAGCACCGATGAGCAGTTCTTC.

The sample holds many counts of this clonotype. V gene TRBV25-1 combines with J gene TRBJ2-1, with 7 bases aligning to TRBD2. The CDR3 spans 14 residues. Losses at the gene ends were 3 bases for V and 6 bases for J; bases not matched to a gene: 5. Germline assignment: CDR1 MGHDK and CDR2 SYGVNS. Written as DNA, the CDR3 is TGTGCCAGCAGTGACCCTAGCGGTTCCAATGAGCAGTTCTTC. It translates to CASSDPSGSNEQFF.

This clonotype has at least ten counts. This chain connects TRBV7-9 to TRBJ2-7; either TRBD1 or TRBD2 may supply D (5 bases each). V was shortened by 2 bases and J by 6 bases, with 8 bases between the two germline ends. The V gene's germline CDR1 is SEHNR and CDR2 FQNEAQ (reference sequence). The CDR3 sequence is 12 residues long. The DNA of the CDR3 is TGTGCCAGCAGCTTATTTGGGGGCGAGCAGTACTTC. Translation: CASSLFGGEQYF.

The CDR3 DNA sequence: TGTGCCAGCAGTTTCCGGGAGGGCAATGAGCAGTTCTTC. Translation: CASSFREGNEQFF. This chain uses TRBV6-5 with TRBJ2-1; 8 nucleotides match TRBD2. The CDR3 sequence is 13 residues long. The V segment lost 4 bases and the J segment 6 bases; nucleotides outside the gene matches: 2. CDR1 and CDR2 from the germline V gene are MNHEY and SVGAGI.

A few counts support this clonotype. The chain combines TRBV18 with TRBJ1-1, with D hard to call. This CDR3 spans 12 amino acids. Germline loops: CDR1 KGHSH, CDR2 LQKENI. V was cut by 2 bases and J by 7 bases, with 8 bases left in between. The CDR3 DNA reads TGTGCCAGCTCACCAATTGGTGGTGAAGCTTTCTTT. Translation: CASSPIGGEAFF. Using reference TRBV18 and TRBJ1-1 for the parts outside the CDR3, the full variable domain is NAGVMQNPRHLVRRRGQEARLRCSPMKGHSHVYWYRQLPEEGLKFMVYLQKENIIDESGMPKERFSAEFPKEGPSILRIQQVVRGDSAAYFCASSPIGGEAFFGQGTRLTVV.

This clonotype was counted at least ten times. This chain uses TRBV10-3 with TRBJ1-1; tentatively, D is TRBD1 (6 bases). Trimming left V 6 bases short and J 8 bases short, with 16 bases between. Germline V CDR1 and CDR2: ENHRY, SYGVKD. This CDR3 is built from 13 residues. The CDR3 DNA reads as TGTGCCATCAGGCTCCAGGGGAACTTGGAAGCTTTCTTT. Amino acid sequence: CAIRLQGNLEAFF.

The chain uses TRBV12-3 or TRBV12-4 and TRBJ2-5; 7 positions match TRBD2. The V and J ends lost 3 bases and 7 bases, in that order; junction bases with no gene match: 14. This CDR3 region has 16 residues. The DNA for the CDR3 is TGTGCCAGCAGTTTCTACGAGGGAGGGATCCGAGGGACCCAGTACTTC. Amino acid sequence: CASSFYEGGIRGTQYF.

This clonotype was recorded many times. This chain joins TRBV27 and TRBJ2-2; 7 bases fit TRBD2. With V trimmed by 4 bases and J by 5 bases, 10 bases remained unmatched. This CDR3 contains 16 residues. From germline, CDR1 is MNHEY and CDR2 SMNVEV (reference sequence). This CDR3 is CASSSPAGRVTGELFF. As DNA, the CDR3 is TGTGCCAGCAGTTCTCCAGCGGGACGAGTGACCGGGGAGCTGTTTTTT.

This clonotype was seen at least ten times. The rearrangement joins TRBV12-3 or TRBV12-4 to TRBJ2-3; 9 nucleotides line up with TRBD2. J lost 2 bases, V lost 6 bases, and 6 bases had no gene match. The CDR3 is 15 residues long. This CDR3 reads CASRPGTSHTDTQYF. In DNA, the CDR3 is TGTGCCAGCAGGCCCGGGACTAGCCACACAGATACGCAGTATTTT.

At least ten counts were recorded for this clonotype. The chain has TRBV7-9 and TRBJ1-1, with no clear D. Trimming took 4 bases from V and 0 from J, leaving 6 bases between them. This CDR3 spans 13 amino acids. CDR1 SEHNR and CDR2 FQNEAQ come from the germline V gene (reference sequence). Here the CDR3 reads CASSSSMNTEAFF. In DNA, the CDR3 is TGTGCCAGCAGCTCCTCAATGAACACTGAAGCTTTCTTT.

The V and J genes are TRBV7-9 and TRBJ1-2, with D uncertain. CDR3 length: 12 amino acids. Trimming stripped 7 bases from V and 4 bases from J, with 10 bases between. Germline values: CDR1 SEHNR, CDR2 FQNEAQ (reference sequence). The CDR3 DNA is TGTGCCAGCACCGCTCAGGCCTATGGCTACACCTTC. Its translation: CASTAQAYGYTF.

This clonotype appeared a few times. The V and J genes are TRBV29-1 and TRBJ2-1; the match to TRBD2 covers 7 bases. The CDR3 totals 16 residues. V dropped 1 base and J dropped 6; count of bases not matched to a gene: 12. CDR1 is SQVTM, CDR2 ANQGSEA, per germline. CDR3 residues: CSVEVSGTPGGNEQFF. The CDR3, as DNA: TGCAGCGTTGAAGTTTCCGGGACCCCGGGGGGCAATGAGCAGTTCTTC.

This chain connects TRBV4-2 to TRBJ2-3; 7 bases line up with TRBD2. Losses at the gene ends were 5 bases for V and 4 bases for J; bases not matched to a gene: 3. The CDR3 is 13 residues long. Per the germline V gene, CDR1 is LGHNA and CDR2 is YNFKEQ. In nucleotides, the CDR3 is TGTGCCAGCAGCAGCCGGGAGGCAGATACGCAGTATTTT. It encodes CASSSREADTQYF.

This clonotype was found a few times. The J gene is TRBJ2-7, the V gene TRBV3-1, with TRBD1 identical over 8 bases. The trim removed 1 base at V and 3 bases at J, leaving 2 bases unmatched. CDR3 length: 14 amino acids. CDR1 is LGHDT and CDR2 is YNNKEL in the germline V gene (reference sequence). Here the CDR3 reads CASSQGTGIYEQYF. The CDR3 coding sequence is TGTGCCAGCAGCCAAGGGACAGGGATCTACGAGCAGTACTTC.

This clonotype has a count of ten or more. The chain combines TRBV12-3 or TRBV12-4 with TRBJ2-7, with D uncertain. The CDR3 extends over 12 amino acids. The V end lost 7 bases, the J end lost 5 bases, and 12 bases lay between the germline ends. The CDR3 here is CASISRSHEQYF. DNA for the CDR3: TGTGCCAGCATTTCCCGTAGCCACGAGCAGTACTTC.

The chain uses TRBV7-9 and TRBJ2-7; 7 bases line up with TRBD2. After removal of 2 bases from V and 6 bases from J, the junction contained 10 bases not matched to a gene. Germline V lookup: CDR1 SEHNR, CDR2 FQNEAQ (reference sequence). The CDR3 runs 15 residues. In nucleotides, the CDR3 is TGTGCCAGCAGCTTAAAGGCGGGGGAACGGCCCGAGCAGTACTTC. This gives the protein CASSLKAGERPEQYF.